This is a list of T cell receptor beta chains from one sample in a study of regulatory dendritic cells for organ transplantation. Profiled with immunoSEQ multiplex PCR; TCRdb holds only in-frame clones, not every one. The table records more than 10,000 clones, about three fifths of them present only once. For these TCRs, the target antigens are not known. Source material: naive CD8+ T cells from blood cultured with dendritic cells. Receptors originate from a human donor in good health. The CDR3 runs from the conserved cysteine through the conserved F or W. Fields, in order: V gene, clone size, J gene, CDR3 length, D gene, CDR3 protein, CDR3 DNA. A D gene is named only where the DNA matches it firmly. Where a row states a size, it is once, few, many or the class of an expanded clone; other rows omit it.

>TRBV9|NA|TRBJ2-3|14|TRBD2
CASSGTGGTDTQYF
TGTGCCAGCAGCGGGACGGGGGGAACAGATACGCAGTATTTT
>TRBV11-1|NA|TRBJ1-6|14|TRBD1
CASSQGDYNSPLHF
TGTGCCAGCAGCCAGGGGGATTATAATTCACCCCTCCACTTT
>TRBV7-8|NA|TRBJ1-6|19|TRBD1
CASSSTQTGDRSYNSPLHF
TGTGCCAGCAGCTCGACCCAAACAGGGGACCGCTCCTATAATTCACCCCTCCACTTT
>TRBV19|once|TRBJ1-1|15|TRBD1
CASSIAAGTARKAFF
TGTGCCAGTAGTATAGCCGCCGGGACAGCAAGAAAAGCTTTCTTT
>TRBV18|NA|TRBJ2-1|17|TRBD2
CASSPGTSGVPGNEQFF
TGTGCCAGCTCCCCTGGGACTAGCGGGGTTCCGGGGAATGAGCAGTTCTTC
>TRBV6-6|NA|TRBJ1-4|14|TRBD1
CASRPDRADEKLFF
TGTGCCAGCAGGCCAGACAGGGCGGATGAAAAACTGTTTTTT
>TRBV13|NA|TRBJ1-2|16|NA
CASSPPGESGNYGYTF
TGTGCCAGCAGCCCCCCGGGTGAGTCAGGGAACTATGGCTACACCTTC
>TRBV4-1|NA|TRBJ2-7|15|NA
CASSQDQEKNHEQYF
TGCGCCAGCAGCCAAGATCAGGAAAAGAACCACGAGCAGTACTTC
>TRBV6-5|NA|TRBJ1-2|16|TRBD1
CASSWVRTGAASGYTF
TGTGCCAGCAGTTGGGTACGGACAGGGGCTGCAAGTGGCTACACCTTC
>TRBV19|NA|TRBJ1-5|14|NA
CASSGGQVPQPQHF
TGTGCCAGTAGTGGCGGGCAGGTTCCTCAGCCCCAGCATTTT
>TRBV9|NA|TRBJ1-1|14|NA
CASSVAGGGTEAFF
TGTGCCAGCAGCGTAGCCGGGGGAGGCACTGAAGCTTTCTTT
>TRBV2|NA|TRBJ2-5|15|TRBD2
CARHGIAGGLETQYF
TGTGCCAGACACGGGATAGCGGGGGGGCTCGAGACCCAGTACTTC
>TRBV27|few|TRBJ1-1|12|NA
CASATGNTEAFF
TGTGCCAGTGCGACAGGGAACACTGAAGCTTTCTTT
>TRBV5-1|NA|TRBJ2-7|16|TRBD2
CASSTEHSGVAYEQYF
TGCGCCAGCAGCACTGAACATAGCGGGGTTGCCTACGAGCAGTACTTC
>TRBV9|NA|TRBJ1-4|15|TRBD1
CASSVGGQGGEKLFF
TGTGCCAGCAGCGTAGGGGGACAGGGAGGTGAAAAACTGTTTTTT
>TRBV4-3|NA|TRBJ2-2|15|NA
CASSQDEANTGELFF
TGCGCCAGCAGCCAAGATGAGGCGAACACCGGGGAGCTGTTTTTT
>TRBV13|NA|TRBJ2-1|16|TRBD2
CASSLRSAGGTGEQFF
TGTGCCAGCAGCTTAAGAAGTGCGGGGGGCACGGGAGAGCAGTTCTTC
>TRBV2|NA|TRBJ2-5|16|TRBD2
CASSELPGLAGETQYF
TGTGCCAGCAGTGAGCTACCGGGACTAGCGGGGGAGACCCAGTACTTC
>TRBV5-3|once|TRBJ2-7|13|NA
CARSLDRSIEQYF
TGTGCCAGAAGCTTGGACAGGTCGATCGAGCAGTACTTC
>TRBV7-9|NA|TRBJ2-1|12|NA
CASSLGTGEQFF
TGTGCCAGCAGCTTAGGTACCGGTGAGCAGTTCTTC
>TRBV9|NA|TRBJ2-1|17|TRBD2
CASSVTRTSGGYNEQFF
TGTGCCAGCAGCGTAACTCGGACTAGCGGGGGCTACAATGAGCAGTTCTTC
>TRBV11-2|NA|TRBJ2-7|13|NA
CASSLDGGNEQYF
TGTGCCAGCAGCTTAGACGGGGGTAACGAGCAGTACTTC
>TRBV19|NA|TRBJ1-1|14|NA
CASSIRDGGTEAFF
TGTGCCAGTAGTATCCGGGACGGGGGCACTGAAGCTTTCTTT
>TRBV27|NA|TRBJ2-2|14|NA
CASSQASYTGELFF
TGTGCCAGCAGCCAAGCCTCCTACACCGGGGAGCTGTTTTTT
>TRBV7-9|once|TRBJ2-1|18|NA
CASSSRARGHASYNEQFF
TGTGCCAGCAGCTCCCGAGCCAGGGGCCATGCGTCCTACAATGAGCAGTTCTTC
>TRBV4-1|NA|TRBJ1-6|15|NA
CASSQVQPRNSPLHF
TGCGCCAGCAGCCAAGTTCAACCCCGGAATTCACCCCTCCACTTT
>TRBV7-8|NA|TRBJ1-1|15|NA
CASSLGIGATTEAFF
TGTGCCAGCAGCTTAGGTATTGGGGCGACCACTGAAGCTTTCTTT
>TRBV4-1|NA|TRBJ1-2|15|NA
CASSQERTAGYGYTF
TGCGCCAGCAGCCAAGAGAGAACGGCAGGTTATGGCTACACCTTC
>TRBV27|NA|TRBJ1-6|17|NA
CASSLSKRASYNSPLHF
TGTGCCAGCAGTTTATCGAAGAGGGCCTCCTATAATTCACCCCTCCACTTT
>TRBV5-1|few|TRBJ2-5|15|TRBD2
CASSVLAGAQETQYF
TGCGCCAGCAGCGTACTAGCGGGGGCCCAAGAGACCCAGTACTTC
>TRBV5-5|NA|TRBJ2-7|15|TRBD2
CASSLFSGALYEQYF
TGTGCCAGCAGCTTGTTCAGCGGGGCCCTCTACGAGCAGTACTTC
>TRBV5-4|NA|TRBJ1-1|13|TRBD1
CASSFGQGPEAFF
TGTGCCAGCAGCTTTGGACAGGGACCTGAAGCTTTCTTT